The source of this T cell receptor beta chain is a study of T-cell memory formation after mild COVID-19. Study at large: Largely, the TCR clusters proved donor specific.

TCRdb fed the 5' RACE reads into MiXCR, producing one record per CDR3 protein. The sample includes 300,000 or so distinct CDR3 sequences, approximately 15% of them seen just once. V was pared by 6 bases and J by 3 bases, with 7 bases of the junction left unmatched. The CDR3 covers 14 residues. General observations from the study: CM and EM subsets held most contracting CD4+ clones; EMRA held CD8+ ones. Memory sampled before infection contained some responding clones, suggesting cross-reactive memory joined. Contracting clones from day 15 to 85 had balanced CD4/CD8; later expanders favoured CD4+.

As to this clonotype: Its antigen is not known.

The sequence was obtained from a man in his late teens or twenties who had mild COVID-19 (a few samples of this study predate the infection). Cell type and time point are not known. Sequencing was performed on PBMCs or a T cell subset sorted from them (not recorded which). V and J are TRBV12-3 or TRBV12-4 and TRBJ1-2; 7 bases are shared with TRBD1. The CDR3 loop is CASSLIGTDYGYTF. CDR3 bases: TGTGCCAGCAGCCTAATCGGGACAGACTATGGCTACACCTTC.